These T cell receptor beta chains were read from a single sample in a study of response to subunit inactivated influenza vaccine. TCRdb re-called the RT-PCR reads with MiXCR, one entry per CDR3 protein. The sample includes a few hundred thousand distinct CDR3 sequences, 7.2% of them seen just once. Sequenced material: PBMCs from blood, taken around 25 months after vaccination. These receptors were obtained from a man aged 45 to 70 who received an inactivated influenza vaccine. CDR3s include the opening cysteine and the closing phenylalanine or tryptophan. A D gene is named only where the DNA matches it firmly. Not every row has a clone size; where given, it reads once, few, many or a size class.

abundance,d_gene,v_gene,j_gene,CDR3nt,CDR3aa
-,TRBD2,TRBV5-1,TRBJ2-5,TGCGCCAGCAGCTTGGAAAGGACTAGCGGGTTCCAAGAGACCCAGTACTTC,CASSLERTSGFQETQYF
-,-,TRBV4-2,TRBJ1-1,TGTGCCAGCAGCCCAATGCCTACAGGGTTGAACACTGAAGCTTTCTTT,CASSPMPTGLNTEAFF
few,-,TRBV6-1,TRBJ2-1,TGTGCCAGCAGCCCCCTTTCTACACCGTGGAATGAGCAGTTCTTC,CASSPLSTPWNEQFF
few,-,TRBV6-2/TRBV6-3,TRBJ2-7,TGTGCCAGCAGTTACTCCCCAGCGGTGGGGTCCTACGAGCAGTACTTC,CASSYSPAVGSYEQYF
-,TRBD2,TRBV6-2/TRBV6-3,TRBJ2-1,TGTGCCAGCAGTTACGAACTAGCGGGAGTAAGCTCCTACAATGAGCAGTTCTTC,CASSYELAGVSSYNEQFF
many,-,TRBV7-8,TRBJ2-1,TGTGCCAGCAGCTGGACCGGGAACTACAATGAGCAGTTCTTC,CASSWTGNYNEQFF
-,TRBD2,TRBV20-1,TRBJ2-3,TGCAGTGCGGATCCCGGGACTAGCGTAGATACGCAGTATTTT,CSADPGTSVDTQYF
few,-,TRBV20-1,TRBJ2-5,TGCAGTGCCCCGCGTAGCGTTGGAGAGACCCAGTACTTC,CSAPRSVGETQYF
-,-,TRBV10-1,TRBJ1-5,TGCGCCAGCAGTGAGTCGAAGTACAGCCTTCGGCCCCAGCATTTT,CASSESKYSLRPQHF
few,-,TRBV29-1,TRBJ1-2,TGCAGCGTCGCCGAGGGCTATAACTATGGCTACACCTTC,CSVAEGYNYGYTF
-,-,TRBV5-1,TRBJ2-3,TGCGCCAGCAGCCCCCCGACCGGTAGCACAGATACGCAGTATTTT,CASSPPTGSTDTQYF
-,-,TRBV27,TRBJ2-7,TGTGCCAGCAGTTTATCGAATCCCTCCGGGGAGCAGTACTTC,CASSLSNPSGEQYF
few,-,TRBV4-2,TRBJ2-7,TGTGCCAGCAGCCTCCCCTTGATGGCAGGCGAGCAGTACTTC,CASSLPLMAGEQYF
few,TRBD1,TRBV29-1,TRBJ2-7,TGCAGCGTTGTCTCACGGACAGGCTCCTACGAGCAGTACTTC,CSVVSRTGSYEQYF
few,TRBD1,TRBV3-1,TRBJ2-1,TGTGCCAGCAGCCAAGGGCCGACAGGGCGGAATGAGCAGTTCTTC,CASSQGPTGRNEQFF
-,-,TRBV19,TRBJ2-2,TGTGCCAGTAGTACCCTAGCGACGAACACCGGGGAGCTGTTTTTT,CASSTLATNTGELFF
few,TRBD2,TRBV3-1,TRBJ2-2,TGTGCCAGCAGCCTCGGGACTAGCGGCGCGGGTGGGGAGCTGTTTTTT,CASSLGTSGAGGELFF
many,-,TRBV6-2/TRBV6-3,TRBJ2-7,TGTGCCAGCAGTTACAGCGGTAGCAGCTCCTACGAGCAGTACTTC,CASSYSGSSSYEQYF
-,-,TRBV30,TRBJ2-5,TGTGCCTGGAGTCCCGGATCTACTTTTCAAGAGACCCAGTACTTC,CAWSPGSTFQETQYF
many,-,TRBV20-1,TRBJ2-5,TGCAGTGCTAGAGAGAGCGGGTCCCGCCAAGAGACCCAGTACTTC,CSARESGSRQETQYF
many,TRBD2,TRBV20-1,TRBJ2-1,TGCAGTGCAGCCGGACTAGCGGGATACAATGAGCAGTTCTTC,CSAAGLAGYNEQFF
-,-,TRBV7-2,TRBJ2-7,TGTGCCAGCAGCTTAGCCGGGGTTAAATACGAGCAGTACTTC,CASSLAGVKYEQYF
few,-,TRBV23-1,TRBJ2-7,TGCGCCAGCAGGTATAGACCGGGGACGGGCTACGAGCAGTACTTC,CASRYRPGTGYEQYF
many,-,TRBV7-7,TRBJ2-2,TGTGCTAGCAGTAAGGGACGGATTTCGAACACCGGGGAGCTGTTTTTT,CASSKGRISNTGELFF
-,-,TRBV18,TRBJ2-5,TGTGCCAGCTCACCAGTAATAGGGTACCAAGAGACCCAGTACTTC,CASSPVIGYQETQYF
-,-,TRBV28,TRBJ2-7,TGTGCCAGCAGTCTCTACAGAAATCAGTACTTC,CASSLYRNQYF
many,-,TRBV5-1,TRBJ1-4,TGCGCCAGCAGGCCCGGAGCCCGAACTAATGAAAAACTGTTTTTT,CASRPGARTNEKLFF
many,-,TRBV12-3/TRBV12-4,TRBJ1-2,TGTGCCAGCACCCCCGCGGGCAGAAGGCTCTATGGCTACACCTTC,CASTPAGRRLYGYTF